Listed below are T cell receptor beta chains from one sample, sequenced in a study of blood T cell repertoires in COVID-19. The method was immunoSEQ multiplex PCR; TCRdb's version includes in-frame clones alone and lacks a portion of them. This table has about 480,000 clones, 85% to 90% appearing once. The material sequenced was PBMCs or T cells enriched from blood (not recorded which). These receptors were obtained from a woman aged 40 to 50 who had recovered from COVID-19. CDR3s include the opening cysteine and the closing phenylalanine or tryptophan. The order of the fields is D gene, J gene, V gene, clone size, CDR3 protein, CDR3 DNA. A D gene is named only where the DNA matches it firmly. The listing skips clone size in some rows; elsewhere it reads once, few, many or a size class.

d_gene: TRBD1; j_gene: TRBJ2-1; v_gene: TRBV5-1; abundance: -; CDR3aa: CASSARGQGVNEQFF; CDR3nt: TGCGCCAGCAGCGCCCGGGGACAGGGGGTCAATGAGCAGTTCTTC
d_gene: TRBD1; j_gene: TRBJ2-2; v_gene: TRBV24-1; abundance: -; CDR3aa: CATSAGTGGTGELFF; CDR3nt: TGTGCCACCAGTGCCGGGACAGGGGGCACCGGGGAGCTGTTTTTT
d_gene: -; j_gene: TRBJ1-2; v_gene: TRBV27; abundance: -; CDR3aa: CASTPRQGASGYTF; CDR3nt: TGTGCCAGCACCCCCCGGCAGGGCGCGAGTGGCTACACCTTC
d_gene: -; j_gene: TRBJ2-2; v_gene: TRBV7-9; abundance: -; CDR3aa: CASSWDWVNTGELFF; CDR3nt: TGTGCCAGCAGCTGGGACTGGGTAAACACCGGGGAGCTGTTTTTT
d_gene: -; j_gene: TRBJ1-6; v_gene: TRBV28; abundance: -; CDR3aa: CASRGDLSSYNSPLHF; CDR3nt: TGTGCCAGCAGGGGCGACCTAAGCTCCTATAATTCACCCCTCCACTTT
d_gene: -; j_gene: TRBJ1-3; v_gene: TRBV2; abundance: -; CDR3aa: CASVYRTGNTIYF; CDR3nt: TGTGCCAGCGTCTACAGGACTGGAAACACCATATATTTT
d_gene: -; j_gene: TRBJ1-2; v_gene: TRBV30; abundance: -; CDR3aa: CAWSDGGVGYTF; CDR3nt: TGTGCCTGGAGTGATGGAGGGGTGGGCTACACCTTC
d_gene: TRBD2; j_gene: TRBJ2-7; v_gene: TRBV13; abundance: -; CDR3aa: CASSRQTLTSGRQGKQYF; CDR3nt: TGTGCCAGCAGCCGCCAGACCTTGACTAGCGGGAGACAAGGCAAGCAGTACTTC
d_gene: -; j_gene: TRBJ1-2; v_gene: TRBV19; abundance: -; CDR3aa: CASSNAPGQNYGYTF; CDR3nt: TGTGCCAGTAGTAACGCTCCCGGACAGAACTATGGCTACACCTTC
d_gene: TRBD1; j_gene: TRBJ2-4; v_gene: TRBV25-1; abundance: -; CDR3aa: CASSESDRGHLGKNIQYF; CDR3nt: TGTGCCAGCAGTGAATCGGACAGGGGGCATCTTGGCAAAAACATTCAGTACTTC
d_gene: -; j_gene: TRBJ1-3; v_gene: TRBV7-2; abundance: -; CDR3aa: CASTPGVGNTIYF; CDR3nt: TGTGCCAGCACCCCAGGGGTGGGAAACACCATATATTTT
d_gene: -; j_gene: TRBJ2-7; v_gene: TRBV18; abundance: -; CDR3aa: CASSLGAHPYEQYF; CDR3nt: TGTGCCAGCTCACTTGGAGCGCACCCCTACGAGCAGTACTTC
d_gene: -; j_gene: TRBJ1-1; v_gene: TRBV24-1; abundance: -; CDR3aa: CATSDIGEEAFF; CDR3nt: TGTGCCACCAGTGATATAGGGGAAGAGGCTTTCTTT
d_gene: TRBD2; j_gene: TRBJ2-3; v_gene: TRBV6-1; abundance: few; CDR3aa: CASSVGRGRLYTDTQYF; CDR3nt: TGTGCCAGCAGTGTCGGGAGGGGCCGCCTTTACACAGATACGCAGTATTTT
d_gene: -; j_gene: TRBJ1-5; v_gene: TRBV7-9; abundance: once; CDR3aa: CASSLAGGSNQPQHF; CDR3nt: TGTGCCAGCAGCTTAGCGGGAGGGAGCAATCAGCCCCAGCATTTT
d_gene: -; j_gene: TRBJ1-1; v_gene: TRBV9; abundance: -; CDR3aa: CASSLIGQHNTEAFF; CDR3nt: TGTGCCAGCAGCCTCATCGGACAGCATAACACTGAAGCTTTCTTT
d_gene: TRBD2; j_gene: TRBJ2-1; v_gene: TRBV5-4; abundance: -; CDR3aa: CASSPPGGDTRYNEQFF; CDR3nt: TGTGCCAGCAGCCCGCCGGGGGGGGACACCCGCTACAATGAGCAGTTCTTC
d_gene: -; j_gene: TRBJ2-1; v_gene: TRBV7-8; abundance: -; CDR3aa: CASSISSSYNEQFF; CDR3nt: TGTGCCAGCAGCATTTCGAGTTCCTACAATGAGCAGTTCTTC
d_gene: -; j_gene: TRBJ2-1; v_gene: TRBV5-1; abundance: -; CDR3aa: CASSLGSGNYNEQFF; CDR3nt: TGCGCCAGCAGCTTAGGTAGCGGAAACTACAATGAGCAGTTCTTC
d_gene: TRBD2; j_gene: TRBJ2-1; v_gene: TRBV6-5; abundance: -; CDR3aa: CASRDSGRAEGEQFF; CDR3nt: TGTGCCAGCAGGGATAGCGGGAGGGCCGAAGGGGAGCAGTTCTTC
d_gene: TRBD2; j_gene: TRBJ2-1; v_gene: TRBV5-4; abundance: -; CDR3aa: CASSSGLAGYNEQFF; CDR3nt: TGTGCCAGCAGCTCGGGACTAGCGGGGTACAATGAGCAGTTCTTC
d_gene: -; j_gene: TRBJ1-2; v_gene: TRBV19; abundance: -; CDR3aa: CASHHSMDPRAGNYGYTF; CDR3nt: TGTGCCAGTCATCACTCAATGGACCCTCGGGCAGGGAACTATGGCTACACCTTC
d_gene: TRBD1; j_gene: TRBJ1-2; v_gene: TRBV9; abundance: -; CDR3aa: CASSGDSLTGYTF; CDR3nt: TGTGCCAGCAGCGGGGACAGCCTTACGGGCTACACCTTC
d_gene: TRBD2; j_gene: TRBJ2-5; v_gene: TRBV7-7; abundance: -; CDR3aa: CASSSSMGEAGMETQYF; CDR3nt: TGTGCCAGCAGCTCGTCGATGGGGGAAGCGGGAATGGAGACCCAGTACTTC
d_gene: -; j_gene: TRBJ2-1; v_gene: TRBV5-1; abundance: -; CDR3aa: CASSVIEGPYNEQFF; CDR3nt: TGCGCCAGCAGCGTGATTGAGGGCCCCTACAATGAGCAGTTCTTC
d_gene: -; j_gene: TRBJ2-3; v_gene: TRBV14; abundance: once; CDR3aa: CASSQGGNRARLRTDTQYF; CDR3nt: TGTGCCAGCAGCCAAGGGGGAAACAGGGCTCGACTTCGCACAGATACGCAGTATTTT